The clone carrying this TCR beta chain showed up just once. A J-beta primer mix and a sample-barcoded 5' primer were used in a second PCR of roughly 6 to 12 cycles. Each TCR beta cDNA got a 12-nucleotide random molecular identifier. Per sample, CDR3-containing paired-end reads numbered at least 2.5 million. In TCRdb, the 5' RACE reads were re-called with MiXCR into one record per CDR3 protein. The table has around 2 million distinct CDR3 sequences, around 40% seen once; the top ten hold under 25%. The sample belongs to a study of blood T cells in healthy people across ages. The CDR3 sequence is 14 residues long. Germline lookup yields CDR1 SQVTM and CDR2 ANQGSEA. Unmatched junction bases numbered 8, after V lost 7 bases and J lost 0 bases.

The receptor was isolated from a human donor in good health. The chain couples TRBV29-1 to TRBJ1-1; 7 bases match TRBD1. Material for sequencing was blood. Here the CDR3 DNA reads TGCAGCGCTGGGGGACAGAGAGTGAACACTGAAGCTTTCTTT. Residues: CSAGGQRVNTEAFF.